This TCR beta chain was obtained from a study of response to subunit inactivated influenza vaccine. TCRdb re-analysed the RT-PCR reads in MiXCR, keeping a single row per CDR3 protein. The sample contains over 400,000 distinct CDR3 sequences, 10% to 15% of which appear only once. The CDR3 length is 16 residues. Germline values: CDR1 DFQATT, CDR2 SNEGSKA (reference sequence). As concerns this clonotype: Its specificity is unknown. A single base separates this from a much larger clone, so it may be a read error.

Regarding the study as a whole: The authors suggested that few new T cells are recruited per seasonal influenza vaccination.

The receptor's source is a middle-aged man who received an inactivated influenza vaccine. This chain links TRBV20-1 with TRBJ2-1; D uncertain. The sample was PBMCs from blood, taken roughly 45 days after vaccination. CDR3 protein: CCARDRKKSSYNEQFF. DNA of the CDR3: TGCTGTGCTAGAGATCGCAAGAAAAGCTCCTACAATGAGCAGTTCTTC.